What follows is one T cell receptor (beta chain) and its context. Its antigen is unknown. This CDR3 is built from 14 residues. V was shortened by 4 bases and J by 4 bases, with 12 bases between the two germline ends. The germline V gene has CDR1 MDHEN and CDR2 SYDVKM. MiXCR, applied by TCRdb to the reads, yields one record per CDR3 protein. The sample shows 200,000 or so distinct CDR3 sequences, 30% to 45% of them seen only once. This specimen belongs to a study of T cell repertoires in cytomegalovirus infection. Sequences were derived from CD8+ T cells from cultured PBMCs, sampled from culture after CMV antigen stimulation. The chain employs TRBV28 and TRBJ2-3; no definite D call. This clonotype was obtained from a human donor in good health (CMV status not recorded). Some clones in this sample may be carry-over from other donors' samples. The CDR3 DNA follows: TGTGCCAGCAGTTCTTTGTCTAGGGCAGATACGCAGTATTTT. Translating gives CASSSLSRADTQYF. Combining the CDR3 with reference TRBV28 and TRBJ2-3 gives the whole variable domain DVKVTQSSRYLVKRTGEKVFLECVQDMDHENMFWYRQDPGLGLRLIYFSYDVKMKEKGDIPEGYSVSREKKERFSLILESASTNQTSMYLCASSSLSRADTQYFGPGTRLTVL.